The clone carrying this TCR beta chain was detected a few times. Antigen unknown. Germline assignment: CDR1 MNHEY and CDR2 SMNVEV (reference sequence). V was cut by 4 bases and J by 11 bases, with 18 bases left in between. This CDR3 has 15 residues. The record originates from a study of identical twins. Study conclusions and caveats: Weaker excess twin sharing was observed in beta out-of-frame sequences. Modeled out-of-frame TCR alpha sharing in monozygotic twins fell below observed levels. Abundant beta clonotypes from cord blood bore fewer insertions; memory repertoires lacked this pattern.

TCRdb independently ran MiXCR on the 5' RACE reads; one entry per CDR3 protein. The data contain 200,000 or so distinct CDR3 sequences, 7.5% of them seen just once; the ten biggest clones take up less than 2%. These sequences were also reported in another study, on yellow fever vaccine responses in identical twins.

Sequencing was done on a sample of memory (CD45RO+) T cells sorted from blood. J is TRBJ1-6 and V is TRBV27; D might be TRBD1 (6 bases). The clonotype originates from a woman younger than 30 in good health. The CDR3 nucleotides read TGTGCCAGCAGTTCGATAGCGGGGGGCCGGGCACCCCTCCACTTT. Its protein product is CASSSIAGGRAPLHF.